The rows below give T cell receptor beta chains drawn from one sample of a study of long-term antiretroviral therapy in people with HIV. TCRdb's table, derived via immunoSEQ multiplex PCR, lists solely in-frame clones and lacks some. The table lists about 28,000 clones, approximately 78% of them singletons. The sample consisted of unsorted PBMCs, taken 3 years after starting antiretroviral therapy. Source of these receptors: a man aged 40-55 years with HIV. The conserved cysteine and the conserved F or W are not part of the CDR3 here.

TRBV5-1	ASSLASGRAGEQY
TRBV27	ASSFSTGGNEQF
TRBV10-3	AIRADSSTDTQY
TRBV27	ASSLTGSYEQY
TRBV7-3	ASSATGEGDTEAF
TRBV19	ASSRRGGTQSPNEKLF
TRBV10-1	ASSERSGGLNTEAF
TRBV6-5	ASSYSAGGLNEQF
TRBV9	ASSVVGGFDMNTEAF
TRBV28	ASSRTNPGTQY
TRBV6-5	ASSRTGGGSEAF
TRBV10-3	AISEGGTLVGEQY
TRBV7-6	ASSRGSGGNYGYT
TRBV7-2	ASSPQFTGELF
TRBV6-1	ASSEPSGRGLDEQF
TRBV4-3	ASSQVLTYNEQF
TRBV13	ASSPNHRVNTEAF
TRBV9	ASSAQDSGNTIY
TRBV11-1	ASSLGAPVTGELF
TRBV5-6	ASSLGSGREAF